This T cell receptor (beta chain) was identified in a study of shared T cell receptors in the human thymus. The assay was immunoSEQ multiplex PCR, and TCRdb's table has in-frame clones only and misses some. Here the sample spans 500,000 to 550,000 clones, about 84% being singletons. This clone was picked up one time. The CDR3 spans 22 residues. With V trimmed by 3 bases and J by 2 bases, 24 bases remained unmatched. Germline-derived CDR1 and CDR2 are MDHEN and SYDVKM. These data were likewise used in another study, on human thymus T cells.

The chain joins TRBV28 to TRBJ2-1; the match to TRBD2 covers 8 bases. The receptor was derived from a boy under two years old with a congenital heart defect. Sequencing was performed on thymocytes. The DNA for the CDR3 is TGTGCCAGCAGTTTGAGTAATTGGGGGACCGCTGGAGCGGGAGCCCCCTACAATGAGCAGTTCTTC. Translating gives CASSLSNWGTAGAGAPYNEQFF.